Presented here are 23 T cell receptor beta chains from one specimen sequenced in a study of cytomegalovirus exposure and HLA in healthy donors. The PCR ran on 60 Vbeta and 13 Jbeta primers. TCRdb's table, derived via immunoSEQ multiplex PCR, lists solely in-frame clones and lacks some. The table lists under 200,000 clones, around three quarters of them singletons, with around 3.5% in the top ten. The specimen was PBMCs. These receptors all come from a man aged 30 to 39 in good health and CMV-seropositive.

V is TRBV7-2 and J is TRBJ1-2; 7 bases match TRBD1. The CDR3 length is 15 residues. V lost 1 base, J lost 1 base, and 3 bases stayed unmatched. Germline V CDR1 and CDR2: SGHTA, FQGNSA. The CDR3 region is CASSLGQGRNYGYTF. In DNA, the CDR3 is TGTGCCAGCAGCTTAGGACAGGGCCGTAACTATGGCTACACCTTC.

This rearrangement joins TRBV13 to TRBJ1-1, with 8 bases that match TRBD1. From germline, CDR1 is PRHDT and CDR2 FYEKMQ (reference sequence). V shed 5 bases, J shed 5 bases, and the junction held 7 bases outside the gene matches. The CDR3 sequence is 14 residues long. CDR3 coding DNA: TGTGCCAGCAGCACAGGGGGGCGCAGGACTGAAGCTTTCTTT. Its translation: CASSTGGRRTEAFF.

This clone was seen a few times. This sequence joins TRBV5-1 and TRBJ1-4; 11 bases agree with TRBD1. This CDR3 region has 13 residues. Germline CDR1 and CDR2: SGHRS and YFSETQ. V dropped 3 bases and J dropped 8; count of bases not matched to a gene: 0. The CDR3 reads CASSWDRGEKLFF. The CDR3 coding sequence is TGCGCCAGCAGCTGGGACAGGGGGGAAAAACTGTTTTTT. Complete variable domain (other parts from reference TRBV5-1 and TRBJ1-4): KAGVTQTPRYLIKTRGQQVTLSCSPISGHRSVSWYQQTPGQGLQFLFEYFSETQRNKGNFPGRFSGRQFSNSRSEMNVSTLELGDSALYLCASSWDRGEKLFFGSGTQLSVL.

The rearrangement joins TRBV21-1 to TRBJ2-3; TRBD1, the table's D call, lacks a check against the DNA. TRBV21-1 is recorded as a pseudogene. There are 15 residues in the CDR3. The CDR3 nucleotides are TGTGCCAGCAGCAAGGTCAGGATCGGCACAGATACGCAGTATTTT. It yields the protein CASSKVRIGTDTQYF.

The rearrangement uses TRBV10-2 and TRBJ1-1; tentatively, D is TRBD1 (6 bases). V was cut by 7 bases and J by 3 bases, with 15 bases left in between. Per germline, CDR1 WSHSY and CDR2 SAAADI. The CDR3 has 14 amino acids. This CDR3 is CASTQLDSYTEAFF. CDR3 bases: TGCGCCAGCACTCAATTGGACAGCTACACTGAAGCTTTCTTT.

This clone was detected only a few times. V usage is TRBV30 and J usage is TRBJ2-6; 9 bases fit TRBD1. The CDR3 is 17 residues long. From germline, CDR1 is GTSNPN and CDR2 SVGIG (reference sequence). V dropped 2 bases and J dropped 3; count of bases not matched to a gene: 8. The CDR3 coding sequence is TGTGCCTGGAGTTGGCACAGGGGGCAAGGTGGGGCCAACGTCCTGACTTTC. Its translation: CAWSWHRGQGGANVLTF.

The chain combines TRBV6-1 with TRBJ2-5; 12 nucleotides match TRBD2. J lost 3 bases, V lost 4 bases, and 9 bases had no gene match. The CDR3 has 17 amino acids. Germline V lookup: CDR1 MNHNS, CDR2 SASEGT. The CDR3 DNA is TGTGCCAGCAGTGCCCAACTAGCGGGGGGATTAGAAGAGACCCAGTACTTC. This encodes CASSAQLAGGLEETQYF.

The CDR3 loop reads CASSPRQVLDEKLFF. DNA for the CDR3: TGTGCCAGCAGTCCAAGACAGGTATTAGATGAAAAACTGTTTTTT. The chain uses TRBV28 and TRBJ1-4; possible D gene TRBD1, 6 bases. Trimming pared 5 bases from V and 6 bases from J, leaving 16 bases between. Germline CDR1 and CDR2: MDHEN and SYDVKM. The CDR3 extends over 15 amino acids.

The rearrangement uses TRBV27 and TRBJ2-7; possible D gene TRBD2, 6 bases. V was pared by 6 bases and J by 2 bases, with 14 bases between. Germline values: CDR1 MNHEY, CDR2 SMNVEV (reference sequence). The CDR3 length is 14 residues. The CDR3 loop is CASSPRGTTYEQYF. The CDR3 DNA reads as TGTGCCAGCAGCCCTCGGGGGACCACCTACGAGCAGTACTTC.

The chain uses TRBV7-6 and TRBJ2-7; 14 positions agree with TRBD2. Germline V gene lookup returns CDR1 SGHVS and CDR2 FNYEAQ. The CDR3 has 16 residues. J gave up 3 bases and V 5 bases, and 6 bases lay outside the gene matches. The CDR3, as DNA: TGTGCCAGCAGCATCGGGACTAGCGGGGGAGTCTACGAGCAGTACTTC. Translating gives CASSIGTSGGVYEQYF.

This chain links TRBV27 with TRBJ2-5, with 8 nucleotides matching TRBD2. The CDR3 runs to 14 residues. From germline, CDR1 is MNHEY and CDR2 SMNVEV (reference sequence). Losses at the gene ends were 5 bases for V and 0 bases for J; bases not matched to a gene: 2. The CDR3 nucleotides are TGTGCCAGCAGTCCACTAGCGGACCAAGAGACCCAGTACTTC. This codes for CASSPLADQETQYF.

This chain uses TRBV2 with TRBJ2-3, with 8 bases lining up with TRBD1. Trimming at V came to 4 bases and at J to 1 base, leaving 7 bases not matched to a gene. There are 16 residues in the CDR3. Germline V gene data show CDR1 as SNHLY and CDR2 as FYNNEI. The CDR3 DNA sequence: TGTGCCAGCAGTGTCTTGACAGGGGTCCGCACAGATACGCAGTATTTT. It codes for CASSVLTGVRTDTQYF.

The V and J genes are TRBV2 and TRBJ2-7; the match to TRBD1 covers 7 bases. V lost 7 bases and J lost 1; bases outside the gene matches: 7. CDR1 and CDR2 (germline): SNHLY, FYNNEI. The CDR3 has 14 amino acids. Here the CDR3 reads CASTDRSLSYEQYF. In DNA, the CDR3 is TGTGCCAGCACGGACAGGAGCCTTTCCTACGAGCAGTACTTC.

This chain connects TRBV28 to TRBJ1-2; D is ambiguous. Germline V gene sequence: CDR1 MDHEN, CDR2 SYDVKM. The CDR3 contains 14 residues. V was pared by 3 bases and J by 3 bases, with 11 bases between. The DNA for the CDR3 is TGTGCCAGCAGTTTGGCCCGCGGCGACTATGGCTACACCTTC. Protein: CASSLARGDYGYTF.

Here the CDR3 DNA reads TGTGCCACGCCACAGGGGATATCCGAGCAGTACTTC. It is translated as CATPQGISEQYF. The rearrangement uses TRBV21-1 and TRBJ2-7; the table assigns TRBD1, which was not confirmed against the DNA. TRBV21-1 is shown as a pseudogene. The CDR3 has 12 amino acids.

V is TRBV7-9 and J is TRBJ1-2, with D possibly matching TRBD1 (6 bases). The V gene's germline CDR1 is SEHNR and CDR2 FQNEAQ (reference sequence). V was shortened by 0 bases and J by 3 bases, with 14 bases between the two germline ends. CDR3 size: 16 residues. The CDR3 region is CASSLALTGYYYGYTF. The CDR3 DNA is TGTGCCAGCAGCTTAGCGCTCACAGGGTACTACTATGGCTACACCTTC.

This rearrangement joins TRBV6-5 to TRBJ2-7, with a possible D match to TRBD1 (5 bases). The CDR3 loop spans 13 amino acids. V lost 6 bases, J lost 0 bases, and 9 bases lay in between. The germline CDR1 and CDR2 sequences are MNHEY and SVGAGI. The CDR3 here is CASRRQLSYEQYF. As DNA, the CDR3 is TGTGCCAGCAGAAGACAGCTCTCCTACGAGCAGTACTTC.

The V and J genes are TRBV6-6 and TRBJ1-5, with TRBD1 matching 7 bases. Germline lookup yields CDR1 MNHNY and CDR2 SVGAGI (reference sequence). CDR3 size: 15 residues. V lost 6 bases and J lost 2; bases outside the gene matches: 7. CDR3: CASSPTGVGNQPQHF. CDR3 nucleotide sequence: TGTGCCAGCAGCCCCACAGGGGTGGGCAATCAGCCCCAGCATTTT.

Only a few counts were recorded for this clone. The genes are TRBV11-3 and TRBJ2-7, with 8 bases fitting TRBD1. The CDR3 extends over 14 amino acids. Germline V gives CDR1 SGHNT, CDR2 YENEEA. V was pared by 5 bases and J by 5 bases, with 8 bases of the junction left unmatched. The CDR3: CASSPRDRPHEQYF. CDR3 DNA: TGTGCCAGCAGCCCCCGGGACAGGCCCCACGAGCAGTACTTC.

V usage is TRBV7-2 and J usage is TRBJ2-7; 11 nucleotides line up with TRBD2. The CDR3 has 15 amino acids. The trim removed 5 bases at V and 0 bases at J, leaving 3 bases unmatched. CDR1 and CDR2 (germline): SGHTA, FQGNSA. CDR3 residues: CASSPSGGISYEQYF. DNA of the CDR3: TGTGCCAGCAGCCCTAGCGGGGGGATCTCCTACGAGCAGTACTTC.

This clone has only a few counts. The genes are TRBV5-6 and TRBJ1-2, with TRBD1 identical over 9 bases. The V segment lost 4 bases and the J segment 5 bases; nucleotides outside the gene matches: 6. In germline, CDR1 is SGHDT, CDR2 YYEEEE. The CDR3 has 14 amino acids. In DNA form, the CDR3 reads TGTGCCAGCAGCGAATGGGACAGGGAGTATGGCTACACCTTC. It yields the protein CASSEWDREYGYTF.

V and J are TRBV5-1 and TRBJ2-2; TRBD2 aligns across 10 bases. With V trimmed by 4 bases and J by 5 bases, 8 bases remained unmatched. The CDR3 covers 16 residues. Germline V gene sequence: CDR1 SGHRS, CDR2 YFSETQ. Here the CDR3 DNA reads TGCGCCAGCAGCCCGGGAGCTAGCGGGGGAACCGGGGAGCTGTTTTTT. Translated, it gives CASSPGASGGTGELFF.

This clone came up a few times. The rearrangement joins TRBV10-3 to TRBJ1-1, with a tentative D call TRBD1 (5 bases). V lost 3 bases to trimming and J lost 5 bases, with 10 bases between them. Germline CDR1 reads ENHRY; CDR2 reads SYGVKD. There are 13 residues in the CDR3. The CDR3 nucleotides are TGTGCCATCAGTGAATATAGGGGAACTGAAGCTTTCTTT. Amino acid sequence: CAISEYRGTEAFF.